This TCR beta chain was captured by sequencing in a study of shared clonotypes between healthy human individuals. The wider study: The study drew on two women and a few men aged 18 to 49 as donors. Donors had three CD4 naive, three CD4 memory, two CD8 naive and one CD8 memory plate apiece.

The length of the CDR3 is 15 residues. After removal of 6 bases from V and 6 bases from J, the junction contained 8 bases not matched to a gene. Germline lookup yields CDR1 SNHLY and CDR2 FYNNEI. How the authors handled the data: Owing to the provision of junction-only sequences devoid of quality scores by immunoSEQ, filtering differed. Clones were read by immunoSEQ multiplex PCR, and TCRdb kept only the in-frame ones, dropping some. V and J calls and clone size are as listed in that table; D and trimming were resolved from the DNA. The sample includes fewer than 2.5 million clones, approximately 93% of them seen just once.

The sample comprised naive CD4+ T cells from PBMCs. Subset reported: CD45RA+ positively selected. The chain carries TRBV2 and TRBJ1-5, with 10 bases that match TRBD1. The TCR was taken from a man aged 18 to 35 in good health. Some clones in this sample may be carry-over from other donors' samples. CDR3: CASRLTDRGSQPQHF. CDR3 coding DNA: TGTGCCAGCAGACTCACGGACAGGGGGTCTCAGCCCCAGCATTTT.